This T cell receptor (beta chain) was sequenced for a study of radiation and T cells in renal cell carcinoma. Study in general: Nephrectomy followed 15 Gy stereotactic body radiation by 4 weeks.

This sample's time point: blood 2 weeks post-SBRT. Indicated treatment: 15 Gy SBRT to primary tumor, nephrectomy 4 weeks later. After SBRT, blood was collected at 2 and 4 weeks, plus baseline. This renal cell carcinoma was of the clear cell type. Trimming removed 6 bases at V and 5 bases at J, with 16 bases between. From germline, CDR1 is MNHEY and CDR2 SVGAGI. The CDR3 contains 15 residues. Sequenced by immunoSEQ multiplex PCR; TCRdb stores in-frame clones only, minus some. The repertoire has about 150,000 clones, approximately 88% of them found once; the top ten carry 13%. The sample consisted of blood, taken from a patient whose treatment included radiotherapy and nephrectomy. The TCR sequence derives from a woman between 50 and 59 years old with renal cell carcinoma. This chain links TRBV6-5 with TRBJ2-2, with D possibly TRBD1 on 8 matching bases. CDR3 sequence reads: CASRKDREGTGELFF. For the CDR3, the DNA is TGTGCCAGCAGGAAGGACAGGGAGGGGACCGGGGAGCTGTTTTTT.